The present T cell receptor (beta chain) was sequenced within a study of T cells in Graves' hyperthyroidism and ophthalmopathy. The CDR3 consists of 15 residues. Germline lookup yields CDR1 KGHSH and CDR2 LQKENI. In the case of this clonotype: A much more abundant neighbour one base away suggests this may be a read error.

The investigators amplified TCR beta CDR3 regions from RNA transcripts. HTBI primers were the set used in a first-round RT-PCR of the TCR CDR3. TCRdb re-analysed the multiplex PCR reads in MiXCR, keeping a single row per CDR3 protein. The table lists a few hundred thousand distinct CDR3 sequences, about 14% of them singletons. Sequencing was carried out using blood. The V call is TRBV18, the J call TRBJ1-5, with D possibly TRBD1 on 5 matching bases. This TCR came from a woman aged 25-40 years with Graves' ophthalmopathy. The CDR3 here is CTSSPQGNSNQPQHF. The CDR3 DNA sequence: TGTACCAGCTCACCCCAGGGAAATAGCAATCAGCCCCAGCATTTT.